Given below is one T cell receptor (beta chain) in context. A multiplex PCR was run with 60 Vbeta primers and 13 Jbeta primers. The data were produced by immunoSEQ multiplex PCR, yet TCRdb's version contains in-frame clones alone and is incomplete. The profile shows under 130,000 clones, 79% of them singletons. This CDR3 has 14 residues. Germline loops: CDR1 SEHNR, CDR2 FQNEAQ (reference sequence). The data were obtained in a study of cytomegalovirus exposure and HLA in healthy donors. The sequence was collected from a woman between 40 and 50 years old in good health and CMV-seronegative. Sequencing was carried out using PBMCs. The chain recombines TRBV7-9 with TRBJ2-5; a weak D match, TRBD1 (5 bases). The tail of the sequence fits TRBJ2-7 better, so the J call may be wrong. CDR3: CASSLAVLGHEQYF. CDR3 bases: TGTGCCAGCAGCTTAGCAGTTTTGGGGCACGAGCAGTACTTC.